These 29 T cell receptor beta chains share one sample of origin, sequenced in a study of patients with pleural tuberculosis. TCRdb reprocessed the reads via MiXCR and lists one record per CDR3 protein. The table has 45,000 to 60,000 distinct CDR3 sequences, around 7% seen once. The receptor source for this set is a human donor with pleural tuberculosis.

This clonotype has ten or more counts. The chain uses TRBV2 and TRBJ2-7, with 13 bases lining up with TRBD2. Germline V lookup: CDR1 SNHLY, CDR2 FYNNEI. The length of the CDR3 is 16 residues. With 4 bases clipped from V and 1 base from J, the junction kept 4 bases outside the gene matches. In nucleotides, the CDR3 is TGTGCCAGCAGTGCCGGGACTAGCGGGACATCCTACGAGCAGTACGTC. This gives the protein CASSAGTSGTSYEQYV.

This clonotype was counted at least ten times. The chain joins TRBV2 to TRBJ1-2; D gene uncertain. The V end lost 7 bases, the J end lost 3 bases, and 12 bases lay between the germline ends. The CDR3 is made up of 13 amino acids. The germline V gene has CDR1 SNHLY and CDR2 FYNNEI. CDR3 sequence reads: CASTPPTHYGYTF. CDR3 bases: TGTGCCAGCACCCCCCCAACGCACTATGGCTACACCTTC.

This clonotype came up a few times. The chain uses TRBV10-3 and TRBJ2-7; TRBD2 is a possible D gene (6 bases). Germline loops: CDR1 ENHRY, CDR2 SYGVKD. The CDR3 loop spans 15 amino acids. Trimming stripped 6 bases from V and 2 bases from J, with 17 bases between. Here the CDR3 DNA reads TGTGCCATCAGGAGAGAGCGGGTCGGCCCCTACGAGCAGTACTTC. It specifies CAIRRERVGPYEQYF.

This clonotype was recorded at least ten times. The chain uses TRBV24-1 and TRBJ1-1; TRBD1 might be the D (5 bases). Trimming removed 7 bases from V and 0 bases from J, with 8 bases in between. This CDR3 comprises 13 residues. Germline-derived CDR1 and CDR2 are KGHDR and SFDVKD. The CDR3 nucleotides read TGTGCCACCAGAGAGACAGTGAACACTGAAGCTTTCTTT. Protein product: CATRETVNTEAFF.

As to this clonotype: This may arise from a read error, as a much more abundant clone is one base away. V gene TRBV20-1 combines with J gene TRBJ2-1; 8 nucleotides agree with TRBD2. In germline, CDR1 is DFQATT, CDR2 SNEGSKA (reference sequence). The CDR3 is 13 amino acids. The CDR3 spells CSALSGSKGEQLF. The CDR3 DNA reads as TGCAGTGCCTTAAGCGGGAGTAAGGGTGAGCAGCTCTTC.

The chain links TRBV5-1 to TRBJ2-2, with D uncertain. The CDR3 runs 16 residues. In germline, CDR1 is SGHRS, CDR2 YFSETQ. The ends were cut back, 4 bases at V and 1 base at J, with 14 bases in the middle. CDR3 nucleotide sequence: TGCGCCAGCAGCCCCCTTGGTGTACAGAACACCGGGGAGCTGTTTTTT. Amino acids: CASSPLGVQNTGELFF. The variable domain in full, with the rest retrieved from reference TRBV5-1 and TRBJ2-2, is KAGVTQTPRYLIKTRGQQVTLSCSPISGHRSVSWYQQTPGQGLQFLFEYFSETQRNKGNFPGRFSGRQFSNSRSEMNVSTLELGDSALYLCASSPLGVQNTGELFFGEGSRLTVL.

Regarding this clonotype: A read error may be the cause here, since a much bigger clone is one base away. The V gene is TRBV2, the J gene TRBJ2-3; D not resolved. This CDR3 contains 14 residues. Germline V gene lookup returns CDR1 SNHLY and CDR2 FYNNEI. CDR3 in DNA: TGTGCCGGCAGTGAATCTGCAGGAACAGATACGCAGTATTTT. Translating gives CAGSESAGTDTQYF.

This clonotype was recorded at least ten times. The gene calls are TRBV7-2 and TRBJ2-2; D is unclear. The CDR3 is 15 amino acids. V was shortened by 1 base and J by 3 bases, with 9 bases between the two germline ends. Germline values: CDR1 SGHTA, CDR2 FQGNSA. The CDR3 DNA sequence: TGTGCCAGCAGCTTAGGGGGATTTCACACCGGGGAGCTGTTTTTT. This gives the protein CASSLGGFHTGELFF.

The rearrangement uses TRBV10-3 and TRBJ2-3; no definite D call. Trimming took off 0 bases at V and 0 bases at J, with 4 bases between the two ends. CDR3 size: 14 residues. The V gene's germline CDR1 is ENHRY and CDR2 SYGVKD. CDR3 nucleotides: TGTGCCATCAGTGAGTCTAGGAGCACAGATACGCAGTATTTT. Its protein is CAISESRSTDTQYF.

This clonotype was detected ten times or more. This sequence joins TRBV12-3 or TRBV12-4 and TRBJ1-5; tentative D call: TRBD1 (6 bases). There are 16 residues in the CDR3. V dropped 6 bases and J dropped 4 bases, with 19 bases sitting between them. The CDR3 DNA is TGTGCCAGCAGACTTTTAGGGGGGGACCTTAATCAGCCCCAGCATTTT. It encodes CASRLLGGDLNQPQHF.

This clonotype was counted at least ten times. The chain has TRBV28 and TRBJ2-7, with D possibly TRBD2 on 6 matching bases. The CDR3 spans 13 residues. Germline values: CDR1 MDHEN, CDR2 SYDVKM. Between the trimmed V and J ends, which lost 5 bases and 3 bases, there was a span of 11 bases. CDR3 residues: CASSRGGDYEQYF. The CDR3 region has the DNA TGTGCCAGCAGTAGAGGAGGGGACTACGAGCAGTACTTC.

A remark on this clonotype: One base away lies a much larger clone, so this may be a sequencing read error. The V and J genes are TRBV4-1 and TRBJ2-1; D gene ambiguous. Germline CDR1 reads MGHRA; CDR2 reads YSYEKL. The CDR3 consists of 11 residues. CDR3 amino acids: CTSSLGDEQFF. The DNA for the CDR3 is TGCACCAGCAGCCTTGGTGATGAGCAGTTCTTC.

This clonotype was seen many times. This chain uses TRBV4-2 with TRBJ1-4, with D unresolved. Trimming took 4 bases from V and 5 from J, leaving 17 bases between them. There are 16 residues in the CDR3. Germline values: CDR1 LGHNA, CDR2 YNFKEQ. The CDR3 loop is CASSPRLGGGNEKLFF. In DNA form, the CDR3 reads TGTGCCAGCAGCCCAAGGCTAGGCGGAGGGAATGAAAAACTGTTTTTT.

This clonotype was counted ten times or more. The chain couples TRBV19 to TRBJ1-1; D perhaps matches TRBD1 (5 bases). CDR3 length: 14 amino acids. Trimming took off 5 bases at V and 5 bases at J, with 15 bases between the two ends. Looked up from germline, CDR1 is LNHDA and CDR2 is SQIVND (reference sequence). CDR3 nucleotides: TGTGCCAGTAGTGCATCAAGGGGTCAGACTGAAGCTTTCTTT. Amino acids: CASSASRGQTEAFF. Full variable domain (outside the CDR3, taken from reference TRBV19 and TRBJ1-1): DGGITQSPKYLFRKEGQNVTLSCEQNLNHDAMYWYRQDPGQGLRLIYYSQIVNDFQKGDIAEGYSVSREKKESFPLTVTSAQKNPTAFYLCASSASRGQTEAFFGQGTRLTVV.

V and J are TRBV12-3 or TRBV12-4 and TRBJ2-5; 14 bases fit TRBD2. The CDR3 has 15 residues. V shed 5 bases and J 7 bases; nucleotides not matched to a gene: 6. CDR3 in amino acids: CASSPGLAGAGTQYF. The CDR3, as DNA: TGTGCCAGCAGTCCGGGACTAGCGGGAGCAGGGACCCAGTACTTC.

The CDR3, as DNA: TGTGCTACCCAAGGCGGGACAGGGCTTGCAGATACGCAGTATTTT. Its protein product is CATQGGTGLADTQYF. The V and J genes are TRBV10-3 and TRBJ2-3, with 9 bases matching TRBD1. Germline CDR1 is ENHRY and CDR2 is SYGVKD. The CDR3 extends over 15 amino acids.

This clonotype has a count of ten or more. This chain links TRBV28 with TRBJ2-7; D possibly matches TRBD1 or TRBD2 (5 bases each). Germline V gene sequence: CDR1 MDHEN, CDR2 SYDVKM. This CDR3 is 14 amino acids long. Trimming removed 6 bases at V and 2 bases at J, with 14 bases between. CDR3 loop: CASSSTGTTYEQYF. The CDR3, as DNA: TGTGCCAGCAGCTCGACCGGGACCACCTACGAGCAGTACTTC. The full variable domain, with the rest looked up from reference TRBV28 and TRBJ2-7, is DVKVTQSSRYLVKRTGEKVFLECVQDMDHENMFWYRQDPGLGLRLIYFSYDVKMKEKGDIPEGYSVSREKKERFSLILESASTNQTSMYLCASSSTGTTYEQYFGPGTRLTVT.

This clonotype was found many times. The chain combines TRBV4-2 with TRBJ2-1, with D possibly being TRBD2 (7 bases). Germline values: CDR1 LGHNA, CDR2 YNFKEQ. V lost 4 bases to trimming and J lost 7 bases, with 14 bases between them. This CDR3 is built from 14 residues. The CDR3 spells CASSPSGGGNEQFF. The DNA for the CDR3 is TGTGCCAGCAGCCCTAGCGGAGGGGGAAATGAGCAGTTCTTC.

This clonotype occurred many times. The rearrangement links TRBV29-1 to TRBJ2-7; tentatively, D is TRBD1 (5 bases). Per the germline V gene, CDR1 is SQVTM and CDR2 is ANQGSEA. The length of the CDR3 is 12 residues. V was shortened by 2 bases and J by 6 bases, with 11 bases between the two germline ends. This chain's CDR3 is CSVEPDKGEQYF. For the CDR3, the DNA is TGCAGCGTTGAACCGGACAAAGGCGAGCAGTACTTC.

Many counts were recorded for this clonotype. The chain recombines TRBV12-3 or TRBV12-4 with TRBJ2-7; 7 bases line up with TRBD2. The CDR3 sequence is 15 residues long. The ends lost 5 bases at V and 0 bases at J; junction bases unmatched: 7. The CDR3 region is CASSKDPSGSYEQYV. CDR3 sequence (DNA): TGTGCCAGCAGTAAGGACCCTAGCGGCTCCTACGAGCAGTACGTC.

There are many counts of this clonotype. This chain connects TRBV24-1 to TRBJ2-7; D gene unclear. The germline gives CDR1 KGHDR, CDR2 SFDVKD. The CDR3 extends over 13 amino acids. V was clipped by 5 bases and J by 2 bases, with 9 bases between them. The CDR3 DNA sequence: TGTGCCACCAGTGGTAGGGATACCTACGAGCAGTACTTC. Amino acids: CATSGRDTYEQYF.

The DNA for the CDR3 is TGCAGTGCTAGAGTTAGGACTAGCGGGAGTTGGGATGAGCAGTTCTTC. This encodes CSARVRTSGSWDEQFF. The chain is built from TRBV20-1 and TRBJ2-1; the match to TRBD2 covers 13 bases. Germline CDR1 reads DFQATT; CDR2 reads SNEGSKA (reference sequence). V was pared by 1 base and J by 8 bases, with 8 bases of the junction left unmatched. This CDR3 has 16 residues.

This clonotype was seen many times. The chain recombines TRBV11-1 with TRBJ1-1; a weak D match, TRBD1 (5 bases). CDR3 size: 12 residues. Looked up from germline, CDR1 is SGHAT and CDR2 is FQDESV (reference sequence). With 3 bases removed from V and 10 bases from J, the gap between germline ends came to 12 bases. CDR3 in DNA: TGTGCCAGCAGCTTGGATACGAGGGGAGCTTTCTTT. It is translated as CASSLDTRGAFF.

The rearrangement uses TRBV29-1 and TRBJ2-7; a weak D match, TRBD2 (6 bases). Trimming stripped 4 bases from V and 0 bases from J, with 16 bases between. This CDR3 is built from 15 residues. Germline-derived CDR1 and CDR2 are SQVTM and ANQGSEA. The CDR3 loop is CSVVPGLLSSYEQYF. Written as DNA, the CDR3 is TGCAGCGTTGTCCCGGGACTCCTGAGCTCCTACGAGCAGTACTTC.

This clonotype was observed many times. J is TRBJ1-1 and V is TRBV6-1, with 7 bases fitting TRBD1. There are 14 residues in the CDR3. Germline lookup yields CDR1 MNHNS and CDR2 SASEGT. V lost 6 bases and J lost 1; bases outside the gene matches: 5. CDR3 region: CASRRDRANTEAFF. Written as DNA, the CDR3 is TGTGCCAGCAGGAGAGACAGGGCGAACACTGAAGCTTTCTTT.

This clonotype has a count of ten or more. The chain links TRBV15 to TRBJ2-5; D gene uncertain. V lost 0 bases and J lost 3, with 11 bases in between. Germline-derived CDR1 and CDR2 are LNHNV and YYDKDF (reference sequence). The CDR3 sequence is 15 residues long. This CDR3 reads CATSRDRVQKETQYF. In DNA form, the CDR3 reads TGTGCCACCAGCAGAGATAGGGTACAGAAAGAGACCCAGTACTTC.

Worth noting for this clonotype: One junction end disagrees with the germline gene, perhaps due to a read error. This chain connects TRBV11-2 to TRBJ1-1; D gene uncertain. This CDR3 has 13 amino acids. The V gene's germline CDR1 is SGHAT and CDR2 FQNNGV. The DNA for the CDR3 is TGTGTCAGCAGCTTAGACAAGAGCACTGAAGCTTTCTTT. Translated, it gives CVSSLDKSTEAFF. The variable domain in full, with the rest retrieved from reference TRBV11-2 and TRBJ1-1, is EAGVAQSPRYKIIEKRQSVAFWCNPISGHATLYWYQQILGQGPKLLIQFQNNGVVDDSQLPKDRFSAERLKGVDSTLKIQPAKLEDSAVYLCVSSLDKSTEAFFGQGTRLTVV.

To note about this clonotype: Since a much larger clone is just one base distant, this may be a read error. It is likely a read error, because the conserved phenylalanine at the end of the CDR3 is missing. The CDR3 spells CSASMRGLYNEQFL. The CDR3, as DNA: TGCAGTGCTAGTATGAGGGGTTTATACAATGAGCAGTTCCTC. V usage is TRBV20-1 and J usage is TRBJ2-1; possibly TRBD1 or TRBD2 for D (5 bases each). This CDR3 comprises 14 residues. The V and J ends lost 3 bases and 4 bases respectively, with 13 bases between them. The V gene's germline CDR1 is DFQATT and CDR2 SNEGSKA (reference sequence).

Only a few counts were recorded for this clonotype. The chain has TRBV29-1 and TRBJ2-1; a weak D match, TRBD2 (6 bases). Trimming cost V 6 bases and J 8 bases, with 11 bases left between them. The CDR3 loop spans 11 amino acids. Germline CDR1 is SQVTM and CDR2 is ANQGSEA. CDR3: CSVRLDYEQFF. The CDR3 DNA follows: TGCAGCGTAAGACTAGATTATGAGCAGTTCTTC.